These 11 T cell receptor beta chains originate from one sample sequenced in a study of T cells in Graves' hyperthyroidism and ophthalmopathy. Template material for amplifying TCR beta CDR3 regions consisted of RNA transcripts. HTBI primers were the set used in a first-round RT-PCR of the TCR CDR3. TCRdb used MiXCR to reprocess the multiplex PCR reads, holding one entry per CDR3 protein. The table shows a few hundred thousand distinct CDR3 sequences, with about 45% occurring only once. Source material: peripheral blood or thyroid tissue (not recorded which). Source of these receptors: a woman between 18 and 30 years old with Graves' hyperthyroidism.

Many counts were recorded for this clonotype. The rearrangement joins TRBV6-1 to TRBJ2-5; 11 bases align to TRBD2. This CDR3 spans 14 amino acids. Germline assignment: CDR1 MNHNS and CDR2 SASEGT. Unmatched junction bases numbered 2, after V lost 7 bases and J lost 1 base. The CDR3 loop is CASTGTSGQETQYF. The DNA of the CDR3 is TGTGCCAGCACCGGGACTAGCGGCCAAGAGACCCAGTACTTC.

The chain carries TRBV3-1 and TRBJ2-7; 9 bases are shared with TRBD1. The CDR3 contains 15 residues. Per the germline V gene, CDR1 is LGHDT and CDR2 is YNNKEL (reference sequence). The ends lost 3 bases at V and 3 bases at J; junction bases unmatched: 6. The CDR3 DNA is TGTGCCAGCAGCCACCACCGGGACAGGGACTACGAGCAGTACTTC. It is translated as CASSHHRDRDYEQYF.

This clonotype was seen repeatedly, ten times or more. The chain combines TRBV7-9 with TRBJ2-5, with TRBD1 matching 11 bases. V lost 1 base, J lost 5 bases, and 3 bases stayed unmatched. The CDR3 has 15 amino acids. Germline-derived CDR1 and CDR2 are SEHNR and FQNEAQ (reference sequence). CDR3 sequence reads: CASSLGTGGAETQYF. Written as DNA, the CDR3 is TGTGCCAGCAGCTTAGGGACAGGGGGCGCGGAGACCCAGTACTTC. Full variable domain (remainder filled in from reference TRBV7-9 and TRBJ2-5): DTGVSQNPRHKITKRGQNVTFRCDPISEHNRLYWYRQTLGQGPEFLTYFQNEAQLEKSRLLSDRFSAERPKGSFSTLEIQRTEQGDSAMYLCASSLGTGGAETQYFGPGTRLLVL.

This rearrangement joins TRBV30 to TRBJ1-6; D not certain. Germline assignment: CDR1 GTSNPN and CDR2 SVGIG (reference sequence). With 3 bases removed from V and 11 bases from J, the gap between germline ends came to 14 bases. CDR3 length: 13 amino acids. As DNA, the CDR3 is TGTGCCTGGAGAAGACCGATCCCAGCACCCCTCCACTTT. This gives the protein CAWRRPIPAPLHF.

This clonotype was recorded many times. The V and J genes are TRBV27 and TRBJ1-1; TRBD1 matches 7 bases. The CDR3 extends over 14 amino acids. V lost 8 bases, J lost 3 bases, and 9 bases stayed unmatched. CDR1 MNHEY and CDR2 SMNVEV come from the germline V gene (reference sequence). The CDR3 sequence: CASVKDRVDTEAFF. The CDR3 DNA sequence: TGTGCCAGCGTAAAAGACAGGGTTGACACTGAAGCTTTCTTT.

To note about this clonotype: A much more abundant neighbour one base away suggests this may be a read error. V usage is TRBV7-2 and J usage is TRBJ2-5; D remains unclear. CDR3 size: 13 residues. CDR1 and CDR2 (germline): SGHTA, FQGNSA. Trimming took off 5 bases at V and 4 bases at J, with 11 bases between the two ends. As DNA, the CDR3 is TGTGCCAGCAGCCAAGATCCGGGAGAGACCCAGTACTTC. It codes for CASSQDPGETQYF.

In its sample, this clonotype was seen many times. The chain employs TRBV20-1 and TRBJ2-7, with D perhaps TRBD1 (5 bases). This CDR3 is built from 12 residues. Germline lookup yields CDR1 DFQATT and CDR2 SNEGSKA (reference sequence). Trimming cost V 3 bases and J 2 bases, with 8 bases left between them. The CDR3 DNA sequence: TGCAGTGCTAGGTGGGGCCCCTACGAGCAGTACTTC. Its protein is CSARWGPYEQYF.

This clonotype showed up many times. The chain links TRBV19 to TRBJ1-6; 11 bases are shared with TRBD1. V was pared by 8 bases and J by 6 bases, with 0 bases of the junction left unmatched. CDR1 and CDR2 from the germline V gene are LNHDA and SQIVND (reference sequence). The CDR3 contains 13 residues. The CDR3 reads CASGTGGNSPLHF. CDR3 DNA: TGTGCCAGTGGGACAGGGGGTAATTCACCCCTCCACTTT.

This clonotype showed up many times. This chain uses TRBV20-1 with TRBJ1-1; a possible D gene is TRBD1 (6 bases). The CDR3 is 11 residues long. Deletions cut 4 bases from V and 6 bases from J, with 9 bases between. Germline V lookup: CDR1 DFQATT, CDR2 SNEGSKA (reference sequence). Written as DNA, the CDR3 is TGCAGTGCTAACAGGGAACCTGAAGCTTTCTTT. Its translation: CSANREPEAFF.

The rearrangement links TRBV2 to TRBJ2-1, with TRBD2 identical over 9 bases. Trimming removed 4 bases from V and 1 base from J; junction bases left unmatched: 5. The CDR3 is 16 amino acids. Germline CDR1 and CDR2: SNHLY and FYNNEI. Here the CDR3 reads CASSGLAGRSYNEQFF. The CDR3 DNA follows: TGTGCCAGCAGTGGTCTAGCGGGAAGGTCCTACAATGAGCAGTTCTTC.

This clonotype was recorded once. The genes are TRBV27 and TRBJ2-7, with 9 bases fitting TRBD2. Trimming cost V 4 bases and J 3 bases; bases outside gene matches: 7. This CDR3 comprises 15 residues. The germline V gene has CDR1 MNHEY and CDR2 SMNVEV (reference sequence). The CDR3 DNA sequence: TGTGCCAGCAGTTCGCTAGCGGGGATCAACTACGAGCAGTACTTC. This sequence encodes CASSSLAGINYEQYF.